Following are 29 T cell receptor gamma chains from one sample sequenced in a study of Vδ1+ human thymocytes (dated by TCRdb to between 2018 and 2020). The paper as a whole reports these results and caveats: In contrast to oligoclonal peripheral blood repertoires, thymic TRG and TRD repertoires appeared to be highly polyclonal with Gaussian CDR3 length distributions.

Sequencing instrument: Illumina MiSeq. RNA was extracted with the RNeasy mini kit and reverse transcribed using Superscript III. CDR3 amplicons were produced by multiplex PCR using pooled V-gene forward primers and a constant-region reverse primer with Illumina adaptor overhangs. TCRdb called clones from the public reads with CATT, and repeated DNA sequences were later combined into one row. The sample table shows about 36,000 gamma-chain clones, and roughly 21% are seen once. Around 1.9% of the sample goes to the ten largest clones. What these receptors recognize is not known. Sample: Vdelta1+ gamma-delta thymocytes from the thymus. Sample cell subset or site, as interpreted from the label and publication: FACS-sorted CD3+ TCRalphabeta- TCRVdelta1+ TCRVdelta2- thymocytes. All receptors derive from a girl in the first two years of life who had congenital heart surgery.

The chain combines TRGV9 with TRGJ1 or TRGJ2. Losses at the gene ends were 0 bases for V and 4 bases for J; bases not matched to a gene: 9. Germline V lookup: CDR1 GITISATS, CDR2 ISYDGTV (reference sequence). The CDR3 extends over 15 amino acids. The CDR3 DNA is TGTGCCTTGTGGGAGGTGCGGAAGCGATATTATAAGAAACTCTTT. Protein: CALWEVRKRYYKKLF.

The J gene is TRGJ1 or TRGJ2, the V gene TRGV9. CDR1 and CDR2 (germline): GITISATS, ISYDGTV (reference sequence). Trimming at V came to 2 bases and at J to 0 bases, leaving 7 bases not matched to a gene. This CDR3 has 15 amino acids. This chain's CDR3 is CALWEDLPNYYKKLF. The CDR3 coding sequence is TGTGCCTTGTGGGAGGACCTTCCGAATTATTATAAGAAACTCTTT.

V is TRGV8 and J is TRGJP2. The CDR3 is made up of 16 amino acids. V trimming: 3 bases; J trimming: 7 bases; junction bases outside the gene matches: 14. Germline assignment: CDR1 VENAVY and CDR2 YDSYNSRV. The CDR3 here is CATWDARGRNDWIKTF. The DNA of the CDR3 is TGTGCCACCTGGGATGCGAGAGGGAGGAATGATTGGATCAAGACGTTT.

The V gene is TRGV3, the J gene TRGJ1 or TRGJ2. CDR1 and CDR2 from the germline V gene are VTNTFY and YDVSTARD (reference sequence). The V gene end was trimmed by 0 bases and the J gene end by 2 bases; junction bases not matched to a gene: 10. The CDR3 sequence is 16 residues long. The CDR3 DNA sequence: TGTGCCACCTGGGACAGGCTAAGTCGGGATTATTATAAGAAACTCTTT. Its translation is CATWDRLSRDYYKKLF.

V and J are TRGV3 and TRGJP2. V dropped 0 bases and J dropped 1; count of bases not matched to a gene: 8. The CDR3 consists of 17 residues. The germline V gene encodes CDR1 VTNTFY and CDR2 YDVSTARD (reference sequence). CDR3 sequence: CATWDRRGISSDWIKTF. The CDR3 bases are TGTGCCACCTGGGACAGGCGGGGGATTAGTAGTGATTGGATCAAGACGTTT.

This sequence joins TRGV9 and TRGJ1 or TRGJ2. Trimming removed 3 bases from V and 3 bases from J; junction bases left unmatched: 8. This CDR3 has 14 residues. Germline CDR1 reads GITISATS; CDR2 reads ISYDGTV (reference sequence). The CDR3 protein is CALWERLVYYKKLF. In nucleotides, the CDR3 is TGTGCCTTGTGGGAGCGACTCGTTTATTATAAGAAACTCTTT.

This chain uses TRGV8 with TRGJ1 or TRGJ2. CDR3 size: 14 residues. V was clipped by 6 bases and J by 5 bases; unmatched bases: 13. CDR1 and CDR2 (germline): VENAVY, YDSYNSRV. The CDR3 spells CATWNPGKDYKKLF. The CDR3 bases are TGTGCCACCTGGAACCCCGGGAAGGATTATAAGAAACTCTTT.

This clone turned up a few times. The sample carries other DNA sequences with the same CDR3. This rearrangement joins TRGV4 to TRGJ1 or TRGJ2. The V gene end was trimmed by 5 bases and the J gene end by 0 bases; junction bases not matched to a gene: 4. CDR3 length: 13 amino acids. Germline CDR1 EGSTGY, CDR2 YDSYTSSV. CDR3 in DNA: TGTGCCACCTGGGCAGGGAATTATTATAAGAAACTCTTT. It specifies CATWAGNYYKKLF.

This chain uses TRGV8 with TRGJP2. The germline gives CDR1 VENAVY, CDR2 YDSYNSRV. V was clipped by 3 bases and J by 0 bases; unmatched bases: 4. The CDR3 contains 15 residues. The CDR3 loop is CATWDPYSSDWIKTF. CDR3 DNA: TGTGCCACCTGGGATCCTTATAGTAGTGATTGGATCAAGACGTTT.

This clone qualifies as medium-sized. Other DNA sequences of this sample code for an identical CDR3. V usage is TRGV3 and J usage is TRGJ1 or TRGJ2. The V and J ends lost 0 bases and 8 bases, in that order; junction bases with no gene match: 1. The length of the CDR3 is 11 residues. Germline V gives CDR1 VTNTFY, CDR2 YDVSTARD (reference sequence). The DNA for the CDR3 is TGTGCCACCTGGGACAGGGATAAGAAACTCTTT. It encodes CATWDRDKKLF.

This clone was counted only a few times. This rearrangement joins TRGV9 to TRGJ1 or TRGJ2. The CDR3 is 11 residues long. V shed 0 bases, J shed 12 bases, and the junction held 5 bases outside the gene matches. In germline, CDR1 is GITISATS, CDR2 ISYDGTV (reference sequence). The chain's CDR3 is CALWEVGRKLF. The CDR3 DNA reads as TGTGCCTTGTGGGAGGTGGGTAGGAAACTCTTT.

This clone was counted between two and nine times. Other nucleotide sequences from this sample produce the same CDR3. This chain connects TRGV9 to TRGJP. This CDR3 has 15 amino acids. With V trimmed by 6 bases and J by 4 bases, 3 bases remained unmatched. The germline CDR1 and CDR2 sequences are GITISATS and ISYDGTV (reference sequence). The CDR3 nucleotides read TGTGCCTTGTGGAGACAAGAGTTGGGCAAAAAAATCAAGGTATTT. Translated: CALWRQELGKKIKVF.

This chain uses TRGV3 with TRGJ1 or TRGJ2. Germline V lookup: CDR1 VTNTFY, CDR2 YDVSTARD (reference sequence). CDR3 size: 12 residues. Germline trimming cut 5 bases from V and 8 bases from J; bases unmatched to any gene: 9. The CDR3 DNA reads TGTGCCACCTGGGGCGTACGGGATAAGAAACTCTTT. Residues: CATWGVRDKKLF.

The chain links TRGV4 to TRGJ1 or TRGJ2. Germline V gene data show CDR1 as EGSTGY and CDR2 as YDSYTSSV. The CDR3 is made up of 14 amino acids. The V and J ends lost 0 bases and 7 bases, in that order; junction bases with no gene match: 9. The CDR3 spells CATWDGPGWYKKLF. CDR3 bases: TGTGCCACCTGGGATGGGCCGGGCTGGTATAAGAAACTCTTT.

This clone was counted a few times. The chain joins TRGV2 to TRGJP2. Unmatched junction bases numbered 6, after V lost 0 bases and J lost 2 bases. The CDR3 consists of 16 residues. In germline, CDR1 is EGSNGY, CDR2 YDSYNSKV. CDR3 protein: CATWDGPRSSDWIKTF. The CDR3 nucleotides are TGTGCCACCTGGGACGGGCCGCGGAGTAGTGATTGGATCAAGACGTTT.

This clone was found once. The chain has TRGV8 and TRGJ1 or TRGJ2. This CDR3 is built from 12 residues. With 6 bases clipped from V and 10 bases from J, the junction kept 12 bases outside the gene matches. Germline V gene lookup returns CDR1 VENAVY and CDR2 YDSYNSRV. The CDR3 here is CATWTNGHKKLF. The CDR3 coding sequence is TGTGCCACCTGGACCAATGGTCACAAGAAACTCTTT.

In the case of this clone: A much larger clone lies one base from this, so it may be a read error. Other DNA sequences in the sample encode the same CDR3. The rearrangement links TRGV5 to TRGJ1 or TRGJ2. Germline CDR1 reads VINAFY; CDR2 reads YDVSNSKD. CDR3 length: 13 residues. Germline trimming cut 0 bases from V and 6 bases from J; bases unmatched to any gene: 5. In nucleotides, the CDR3 is TGTGCCACCTGGGACAGGCGATGTTATAAGAAACTCTTT. Residues: CATWDRRCYKKLF.

This clone has just a few counts. The chain combines TRGV8 with TRGJP2. The germline CDR1 and CDR2 sequences are VENAVY and YDSYNSRV. The CDR3 totals 16 residues. V shed 4 bases and J 3 bases; nucleotides not matched to a gene: 11. CDR3 sequence reads: CATWDGPGGSDWIKTF. The CDR3 region has the DNA TGTGCCACCTGGGACGGGCCCGGGGGTAGTGATTGGATCAAGACGTTT.

The chain uses TRGV2 and TRGJP1. CDR3 length: 19 amino acids. The V gene end was trimmed by 0 bases and the J gene end by 0 bases; junction bases not matched to a gene: 13. Germline V gene lookup returns CDR1 EGSNGY and CDR2 YDSYNSKV. In nucleotides, the CDR3 is TGTGCCACCTGGGACGGGCAAGCCGCGTTATATACCACTGGTTGGTTCAAGATATTT. Translated, it gives CATWDGQAALYTTGWFKIF.

This clone has just a few counts. The sample carries other DNA sequences with the same CDR3. The gene calls are TRGV4 and TRGJP. Germline V gives CDR1 EGSTGY, CDR2 YDSYTSSV. This CDR3 spans 16 amino acids. V gave up 0 bases and J gave up 4 bases; unmatched junction bases: 0. The CDR3 protein is CATWDGQELGKKIKVF. CDR3 in DNA: TGTGCCACCTGGGATGGGCAAGAGTTGGGCAAAAAAATCAAGGTATTT.

This clone was seen a handful of times. This chain uses TRGV8 with TRGJ1 or TRGJ2. Per germline, CDR1 VENAVY and CDR2 YDSYNSRV. J was trimmed by 3 bases and V by 4 bases; bases with no gene match: 12. The CDR3 runs to 15 residues. The CDR3 DNA reads TGTGCCACCTGGGACCCCTCCTGGAGTTATTATAAGAAACTCTTT. It translates to CATWDPSWSYYKKLF.

A few counts support this clone. This chain connects TRGV5 to TRGJ1 or TRGJ2. The CDR3 is 15 amino acids. The ends lost 0 bases at V and 4 bases at J; junction bases unmatched: 9. CDR1 is VINAFY and CDR2 is YDVSNSKD in the germline V gene. CDR3 sequence (DNA): TGTGCCACCTGGGACAGGCTAGATGTCTATTATAAGAAACTCTTT. As protein: CATWDRLDVYYKKLF.

This clone has a handful of counts. V and J are TRGV3 and TRGJ1 or TRGJ2. The CDR3 length is 18 residues. The junction had 26 bases not matched to a gene; V was cut back by 4 bases and J by 8 bases. Germline-derived CDR1 and CDR2 are VTNTFY and YDVSTARD (reference sequence). The CDR3 sequence: CATWERAPQYSANHKKLF. The CDR3, as DNA: TGTGCCACCTGGGAGAGGGCCCCCCAGTATTCGGCTAATCATAAGAAACTCTTT.

The chain employs TRGV9 and TRGJ1 or TRGJ2. Germline lookup yields CDR1 GITISATS and CDR2 ISYDGTV (reference sequence). Trimming removed 3 bases from V and 8 bases from J; junction bases left unmatched: 16. The CDR3 covers 15 residues. The CDR3: CALWEPHIGFDKKLF. The CDR3 DNA reads TGTGCCTTGTGGGAGCCACATATAGGATTTGATAAGAAACTCTTT.

The gene calls are TRGV3 and TRGJ1 or TRGJ2. Germline values: CDR1 VTNTFY, CDR2 YDVSTARD (reference sequence). V was pared by 0 bases and J by 7 bases, with 12 bases of the junction left unmatched. This CDR3 comprises 15 residues. The CDR3 DNA follows: TGTGCCACCTGGGACAGGGGATTGAGATCGTATAAGAAACTCTTT. Amino acids: CATWDRGLRSYKKLF.

The chain uses TRGV3 and TRGJP2. Germline CDR1 VTNTFY, CDR2 YDVSTARD (reference sequence). V was pared by 3 bases and J by 6 bases, with 10 bases of the junction left unmatched. The CDR3 runs to 15 residues. CDR3 sequence: CATWDLRGGDWIKTF. The CDR3 DNA is TGTGCCACCTGGGACCTTCGGGGAGGTGATTGGATCAAGACGTTT.

The chain recombines TRGV9 with TRGJ1 or TRGJ2. The germline CDR1 and CDR2 sequences are GITISATS and ISYDGTV (reference sequence). V lost 1 base, J lost 3 bases, and 12 bases stayed unmatched. The CDR3 covers 16 residues. The CDR3 nucleotides are TGTGCCTTGTGGGAGGTCGAAATCCTGACTTATTATAAGAAACTCTTT. It codes for CALWEVEILTYYKKLF.

The rearrangement joins TRGV9 to TRGJP1. Germline trimming cut 0 bases from V and 0 bases from J; bases unmatched to any gene: 4. Germline CDR1 is GITISATS and CDR2 is ISYDGTV (reference sequence). The length of the CDR3 is 16 residues. As DNA, the CDR3 is TGTGCCTTGTGGGAGGTGAAAAATACCACTGGTTGGTTCAAGATATTT. It translates to CALWEVKNTTGWFKIF.

V usage is TRGV8 and J usage is TRGJP2. J gave up 3 bases and V 6 bases, and 10 bases lay outside the gene matches. From germline, CDR1 is VENAVY and CDR2 YDSYNSRV. This CDR3 is built from 15 residues. The CDR3 is CATWTRRGSDWIKTF. DNA of the CDR3: TGTGCCACCTGGACCCGAAGGGGTAGTGATTGGATCAAGACGTTT.